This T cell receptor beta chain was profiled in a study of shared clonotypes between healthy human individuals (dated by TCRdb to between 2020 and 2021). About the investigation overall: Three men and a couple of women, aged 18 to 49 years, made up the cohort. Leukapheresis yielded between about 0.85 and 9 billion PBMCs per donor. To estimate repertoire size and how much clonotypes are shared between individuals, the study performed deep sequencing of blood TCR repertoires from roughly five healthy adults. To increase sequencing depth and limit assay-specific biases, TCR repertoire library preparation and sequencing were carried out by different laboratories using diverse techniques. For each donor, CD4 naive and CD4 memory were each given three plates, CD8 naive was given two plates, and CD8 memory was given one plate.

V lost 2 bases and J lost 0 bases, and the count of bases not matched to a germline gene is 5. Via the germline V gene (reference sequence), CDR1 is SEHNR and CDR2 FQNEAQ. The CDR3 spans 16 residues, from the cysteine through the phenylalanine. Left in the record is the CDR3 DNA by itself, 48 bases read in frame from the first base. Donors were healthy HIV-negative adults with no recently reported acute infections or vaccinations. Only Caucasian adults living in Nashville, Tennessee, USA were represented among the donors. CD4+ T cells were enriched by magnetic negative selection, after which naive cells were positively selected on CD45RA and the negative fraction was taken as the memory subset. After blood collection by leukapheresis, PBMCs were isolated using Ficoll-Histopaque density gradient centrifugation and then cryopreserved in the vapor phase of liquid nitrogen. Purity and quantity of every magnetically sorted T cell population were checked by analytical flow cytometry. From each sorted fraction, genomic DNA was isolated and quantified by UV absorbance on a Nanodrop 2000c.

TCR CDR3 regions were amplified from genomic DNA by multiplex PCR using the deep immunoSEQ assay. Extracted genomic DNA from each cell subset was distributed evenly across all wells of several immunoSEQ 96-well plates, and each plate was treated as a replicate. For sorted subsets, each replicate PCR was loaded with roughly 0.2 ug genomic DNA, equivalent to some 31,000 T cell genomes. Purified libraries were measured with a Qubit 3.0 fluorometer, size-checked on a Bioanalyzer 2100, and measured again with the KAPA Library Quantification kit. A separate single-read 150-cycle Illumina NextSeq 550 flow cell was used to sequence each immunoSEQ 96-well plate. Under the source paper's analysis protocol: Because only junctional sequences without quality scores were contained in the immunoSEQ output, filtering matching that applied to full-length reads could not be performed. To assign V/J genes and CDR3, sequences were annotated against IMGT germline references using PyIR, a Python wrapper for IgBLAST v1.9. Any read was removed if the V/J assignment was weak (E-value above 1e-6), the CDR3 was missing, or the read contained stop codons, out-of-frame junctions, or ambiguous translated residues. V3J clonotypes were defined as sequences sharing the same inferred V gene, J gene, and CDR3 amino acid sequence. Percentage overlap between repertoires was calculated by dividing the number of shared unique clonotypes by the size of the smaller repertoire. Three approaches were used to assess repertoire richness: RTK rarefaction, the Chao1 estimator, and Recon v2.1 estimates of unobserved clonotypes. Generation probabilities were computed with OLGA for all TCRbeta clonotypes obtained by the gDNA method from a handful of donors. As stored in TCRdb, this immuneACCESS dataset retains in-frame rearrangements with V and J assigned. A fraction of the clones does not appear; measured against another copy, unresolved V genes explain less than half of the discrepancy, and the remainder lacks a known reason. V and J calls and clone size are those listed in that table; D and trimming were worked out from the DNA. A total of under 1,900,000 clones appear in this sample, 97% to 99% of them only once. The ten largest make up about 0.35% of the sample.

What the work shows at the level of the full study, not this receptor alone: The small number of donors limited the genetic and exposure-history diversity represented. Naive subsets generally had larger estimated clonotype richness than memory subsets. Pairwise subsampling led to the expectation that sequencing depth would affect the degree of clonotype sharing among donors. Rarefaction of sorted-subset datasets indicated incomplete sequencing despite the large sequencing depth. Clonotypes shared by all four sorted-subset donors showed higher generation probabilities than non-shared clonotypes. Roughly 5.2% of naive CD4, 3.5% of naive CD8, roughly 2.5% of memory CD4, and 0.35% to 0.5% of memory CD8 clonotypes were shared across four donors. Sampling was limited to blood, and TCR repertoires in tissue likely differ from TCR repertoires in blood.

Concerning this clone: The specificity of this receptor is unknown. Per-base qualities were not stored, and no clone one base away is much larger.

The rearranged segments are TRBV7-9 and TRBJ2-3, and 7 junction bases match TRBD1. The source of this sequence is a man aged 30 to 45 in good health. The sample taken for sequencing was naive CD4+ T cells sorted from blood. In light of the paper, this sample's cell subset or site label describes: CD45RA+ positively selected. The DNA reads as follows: TGTGCCAGCAGCTTAATGCCGGGACAGAGCACAGATACGCAGTATTTT. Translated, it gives CASSLMPGQSTDTQYF.